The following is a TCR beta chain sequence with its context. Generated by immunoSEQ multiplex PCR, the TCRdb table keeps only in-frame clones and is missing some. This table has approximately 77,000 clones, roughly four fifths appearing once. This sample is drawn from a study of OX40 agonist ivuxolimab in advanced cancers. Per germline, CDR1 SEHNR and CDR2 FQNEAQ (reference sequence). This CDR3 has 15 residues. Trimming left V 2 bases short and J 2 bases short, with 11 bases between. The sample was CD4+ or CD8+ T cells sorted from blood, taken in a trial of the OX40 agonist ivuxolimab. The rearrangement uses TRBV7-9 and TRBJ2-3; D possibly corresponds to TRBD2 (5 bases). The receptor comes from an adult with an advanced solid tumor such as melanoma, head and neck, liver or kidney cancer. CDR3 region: CASSLRGSLTDTQYF. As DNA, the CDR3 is TGTGCCAGCAGCTTACGGGGTAGCCTCACAGATACGCAGTATTTT. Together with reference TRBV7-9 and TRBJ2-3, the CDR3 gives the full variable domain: DTGVSQNPRHKITKRGQNVTFRCDPISEHNRLYWYRQTLGQGPEFLTYFQNEAQLEKSRLLSDRFSAERPKGSFSTLEIQRTEQGDSAMYLCASSLRGSLTDTQYFGPGTRLTVL.